Each of the 13 T cell receptor beta chains below was sequenced from the same sample in a study of T cells in Graves' hyperthyroidism and ophthalmopathy. Regions amplified from RNA transcripts were the TCR beta CDR3 regions. The primer set for the first-round RT-PCR of the TCR CDR3 was HTBI. TCRdb recomputed calls from the multiplex PCR reads with MiXCR, one row per CDR3 protein. In the table there are over 700,000 distinct CDR3 sequences, about 17% of which are singletons. The sample taken for sequencing was blood. These receptors were taken from a woman between 45 and 65 years old with Graves' hyperthyroidism that later progressed to Graves' ophthalmopathy.

The V gene is TRBV20-1, the J gene TRBJ2-5; TRBD2 might be the D (6 bases). V was trimmed by 6 bases and J by 5 bases, leaving 13 bases between them. This CDR3 region has 12 residues. Germline CDR1 reads DFQATT; CDR2 reads SNEGSKA (reference sequence). CDR3 nucleotides: TGCAGTGCAAGTGCGGGGTCTGAGACCCAGTACTTC. Translated: CSASAGSETQYF.

Ten or more counts support this clonotype. The gene calls are TRBV20-1 and TRBJ1-4; unclear D gene. CDR1 is DFQATT, CDR2 SNEGSKA, per germline (reference sequence). V was shortened by 0 bases and J by 0 bases, with 8 bases between the two germline ends. The CDR3 runs to 15 residues. The CDR3 loop reads CSARDPAATNEKLFF. The CDR3 DNA reads as TGCAGTGCTAGAGATCCAGCTGCAACTAATGAAAAACTGTTTTTT.

Of note for this clonotype: With a much larger clone just one base away, this may be a read error. The chain links TRBV6-1 to TRBJ1-1, with D tentatively TRBD1 (5 bases). The CDR3 totals 10 residues. Trimming took off 8 bases at V and 11 bases at J, with 12 bases between the two ends. Per germline, CDR1 MNHNS and CDR2 SASEGT. In DNA form, the CDR3 reads TGTGCCAGCGGCGCAGGGAGGGCTTTCTTT. Translation gives CASGAGRAFF.

CDR3 region: CASEGVQYGYTF. DNA for the CDR3: TGTGCCAGCGAAGGGGTACAGTATGGCTACACCTTC. The chain has TRBV9 and TRBJ1-2; a possible D gene is TRBD1 (5 bases). The CDR3 length is 12 residues. Trimming pared 7 bases from V and 5 bases from J, leaving 12 bases between. CDR1 SGDLS and CDR2 YYNGEE come from the germline V gene.

There are many counts of this clonotype. The chain couples TRBV20-1 to TRBJ1-5; 8 bases agree with TRBD1. Germline V lookup: CDR1 DFQATT, CDR2 SNEGSKA (reference sequence). The length of the CDR3 is 13 residues. V was pared by 6 bases and J by 5 bases, with 6 bases of the junction left unmatched. CDR3 bases: TGCAGTGCCGGACAGGGAATCGATCAGCCCCAGCATTTT. This codes for CSAGQGIDQPQHF.

This clonotype was seen repeatedly, ten times or more. V is TRBV12-3 or TRBV12-4 and J is TRBJ1-5; 9 bases are a match to TRBD1. The CDR3 has 17 residues. After removal of 5 bases from V and 4 bases from J, the junction contained 12 bases not matched to a gene. The DNA for the CDR3 is TGTGCCAGCAGTCCTGGGGACCCGGGACAGGGAAATCAGCCCCAGCATTTT. Its translation: CASSPGDPGQGNQPQHF.

There are a few counts of this clonotype. V gene TRBV25-1 combines with J gene TRBJ2-1; D tentatively reads TRBD1 or TRBD2 (7 bases each). The V end lost 7 bases, the J end lost 9 bases, and 22 bases lay between the germline ends. The CDR3 spans 15 residues. Germline assignment: CDR1 MGHDK and CDR2 SYGVNS. The CDR3 DNA reads TGTGCCAGCACCATAGCACAGGGGAGGGCTGCTGAGCAGTTCTTC. Protein product: CASTIAQGRAAEQFF.

The gene calls are TRBV27 and TRBJ2-1; D remains unclear. Trimming stripped 5 bases from V and 6 bases from J, with 8 bases between. CDR1 and CDR2 (germline): MNHEY, SMNVEV (reference sequence). This CDR3 is built from 12 residues. The CDR3 DNA sequence: TGTGCCAGCAGTGGTGACCGCAATGAGCAGTTCTTC. Its protein is CASSGDRNEQFF.

A word on this clonotype: This could be a read error, since a much larger clone is one nucleotide away. The rearrangement uses TRBV3-1 and TRBJ2-3, with 9 positions matching TRBD2. Germline V lookup: CDR1 LGHDT, CDR2 YNNKEL (reference sequence). J lost 2 bases, V lost 6 bases, and 9 bases had no gene match. This CDR3 is 16 amino acids long. The chain's CDR3 is CASSRVAGEITDTQYF. In DNA, the CDR3 is TGTGCCAGCAGTCGAGTAGCGGGGGAGATCACAGATACGCAGTATTTT.

J is TRBJ1-2 and V is TRBV6-9; D might be TRBD1 (6 bases). The CDR3 is 13 amino acids. The V gene's germline CDR1 is MNHGY and CDR2 SVAAGI. The ends were cut back, 3 bases at V and 6 bases at J, with 11 bases in the middle. The CDR3 nucleotides are TGTGCCAGCAGTTACCAGCAGGGGAATGGCTACACCTTC. This codes for CASSYQQGNGYTF.

This clonotype was found many times. The chain recombines TRBV12-3 or TRBV12-4 with TRBJ1-2; D gene unclear. Trimming removed 2 bases at V and 13 bases at J, with 11 bases between. This CDR3 is built from 11 residues. CDR3 amino acids: CASSLKESGTF. DNA for the CDR3: TGTGCCAGCAGTTTAAAGGAGTCTGGCACCTTC.

This sequence joins TRBV4-2 and TRBJ2-7, with D perhaps being TRBD1 or TRBD2 (5 bases each). Germline V gene lookup returns CDR1 LGHNA and CDR2 YNFKEQ. Trimming cost V 1 base and J 0 bases, with 10 bases left between them. The CDR3 has 15 amino acids. The CDR3 protein is CASSQVLGDSYEQYF. CDR3 nucleotides: TGTGCCAGCAGCCAAGTTTTGGGGGACTCCTACGAGCAGTACTTC.

The V and J genes are TRBV3-1 and TRBJ2-1; D is unresolved. Deletions cut 1 base from V and 9 bases from J, with 10 bases between. In germline, CDR1 is LGHDT, CDR2 YNNKEL (reference sequence). The CDR3 loop spans 13 amino acids. The DNA of the CDR3 is TGTGCCAGCAGCCAAGCCCTTTCGGGTGAGCAGTTCTTC. This encodes CASSQALSGEQFF.